Listed here are 31 T cell receptor beta chains from one sample, sequenced in a study of blood T cells in healthy people across ages (dated by TCRdb to about 2015). Preparation of the library involved 5' RACE. The run used an Illumina HiSeq 2500. The second PCR ran for about 6 to 12 cycles and used a J-beta primer mix along with a sample-barcoded 5' primer. TCRdb itself trimmed the public reads at Q25 with fastp, ran MiXCR and retained productive beta chains. Duplicate CDR3 protein sequences are folded into a single record with the most common DNA and genes. This sample is represented by about 1.1 million distinct CDR3 sequences; 35% to 40% of them were singletons. Over 10% of the sample belongs to the ten largest clones. Sequencing used blood. The receptors were sampled from a young man in good health.

This sequence joins TRBV20-1 and TRBJ1-5; TRBD1 agrees at 12 bases. CDR1 is DFQATT, CDR2 SNEGSKA, per germline (reference sequence). The CDR3 has 18 amino acids. V lost 3 bases and J lost 4; bases outside the gene matches: 13. CDR3 protein: CSASPRDRGLWGNQPQHF. CDR3 DNA sequence: TGCAGTGCTAGCCCCCGGGACAGGGGGCTATGGGGGAATCAGCCCCAGCATTTT.

This clonotype was seen more than once but under ten times. The chain recombines TRBV5-1 with TRBJ1-1; D is unresolved. Trimming took 2 bases from V and 1 from J, leaving 9 bases between them. The CDR3 consists of 14 residues. Germline CDR1 and CDR2: SGHRS and YFSETQ. CDR3 residues: CASSFIPRNTEAFF. The CDR3 DNA reads as TGCGCCAGCAGCTTTATCCCAAGGAACACTGAAGCTTTCTTT.

This clonotype was seen a handful of times. The chain joins TRBV5-1 to TRBJ2-7; no definite D call. The V gene's germline CDR1 is SGHRS and CDR2 YFSETQ. There are 14 residues in the CDR3. Trimming stripped 0 bases from V and 2 bases from J, with 9 bases between. In nucleotides, the CDR3 is TGCGCCAGCAGCTTGGGGCAGGCAACCTACGAGCAGTACTTC. Translation: CASSLGQATYEQYF. The full variable domain, completed using reference TRBV5-1 and TRBJ2-7, is KAGVTQTPRYLIKTRGQQVTLSCSPISGHRSVSWYQQTPGQGLQFLFEYFSETQRNKGNFPGRFSGRQFSNSRSEMNVSTLELGDSALYLCASSLGQATYEQYFGPGTRLTVT.

This sequence joins TRBV14 and TRBJ2-3, with D hard to call. V was shortened by 3 bases and J by 6 bases, with 10 bases between the two germline ends. Germline CDR1 is SGHDN and CDR2 is FVKESK. The CDR3 is 13 amino acids. The CDR3 protein is CASSQGFEDTQYF. The CDR3 nucleotides read TGTGCCAGCAGCCAGGGGTTTGAGGATACGCAGTATTTT.

This clonotype was observed a few times. The rearrangement links TRBV7-9 to TRBJ1-2, with D unresolved. Germline V gene sequence: CDR1 SEHNR, CDR2 FQNEAQ (reference sequence). V was shortened by 2 bases and J by 10 bases, with 11 bases between the two germline ends. CDR3 size: 12 residues. CDR3 DNA: TGTGCCAGCAGCTTATTGGCGGTAGACTACACCTTC. It translates to CASSLLAVDYTF.

The J gene is TRBJ2-3, the V gene TRBV5-6, with 9 bases lining up with TRBD2. Germline CDR1 SGHDT, CDR2 YYEEEE. Trimming took 3 bases from V and 7 from J; bases not matched to a gene: 6. The CDR3 covers 14 residues. Here the CDR3 reads CASSSTLAGNTQYF. The CDR3 DNA reads as TGTGCCAGCAGCTCAACTCTAGCGGGGAATACGCAGTATTTT.

This clonotype was counted at least ten times. This chain links TRBV7-2 with TRBJ1-6; D gene uncertain. Trimming pared 5 bases from V and 5 bases from J, leaving 10 bases between. This CDR3 contains 14 residues. Germline values: CDR1 SGHTA, CDR2 FQGNSA. Here the CDR3 reads CASSPHTDNSPLHF. The DNA of the CDR3 is TGTGCCAGCAGCCCCCACACTGATAATTCACCCCTCCACTTT.

This clonotype was seen only a few times. V and J are TRBV9 and TRBJ1-1; tentative D call: TRBD1 (6 bases). The CDR3 runs 14 residues. From germline, CDR1 is SGDLS and CDR2 YYNGEE. V lost 7 bases and J 3 bases, leaving 16 bases between the germline ends. Here the CDR3 reads CASRRGRQDTEAFF. For the CDR3, the DNA is TGTGCCAGCCGGAGGGGGAGGCAGGACACTGAAGCTTTCTTT.

This clonotype was seen only a few times. The J gene is TRBJ2-1, the V gene TRBV29-1; tentative D call: TRBD2 (6 bases). The CDR3 spans 14 residues. The germline CDR1 and CDR2 sequences are SQVTM and ANQGSEA. Deletions cut 4 bases from V and 3 bases from J, with 13 bases between. DNA for the CDR3: TGCAGCGTTGGGGGCAGGGAGGACTACAATGAGCAGTTCTTC. It codes for CSVGGREDYNEQFF.

The J gene is TRBJ2-1, the V gene TRBV7-2; TRBD1 is a possible D gene (5 bases). This CDR3 is built from 15 residues. The V end lost 5 bases, the J end lost 5 bases, and 16 bases lay between the germline ends. Germline assignment: CDR1 SGHTA and CDR2 FQGNSA. CDR3 sequence reads: CASSPGQSNDNEQFF. The CDR3 region has the DNA TGTGCCAGCAGCCCTGGACAATCCAATGACAATGAGCAGTTCTTC.

The chain couples TRBV29-1 to TRBJ1-1; 10 nucleotides match TRBD1. With 1 base clipped from V and 7 bases from J, the junction kept 6 bases outside the gene matches. The germline V gene has CDR1 SQVTM and CDR2 ANQGSEA. This CDR3 region has 14 residues. The CDR3 protein is CSVEAGTGDFEAFF. The DNA for the CDR3 is TGCAGCGTTGAAGCCGGGACAGGGGATTTTGAAGCTTTCTTT.

The chain combines TRBV5-6 with TRBJ1-5, with TRBD1 identical over 7 bases. The CDR3 has 17 residues. The junction had 12 bases not matched to a gene; V was cut back by 1 base and J by 5 bases. The germline V gene has CDR1 SGHDT and CDR2 YYEEEE. The CDR3 DNA reads as TGTGCCAGCAGCTTGCGACAGGGAAGGCTAGTTGATCAGCCCCAGCATTTT. Its protein product is CASSLRQGRLVDQPQHF.

This chain connects TRBV12-3 or TRBV12-4 to TRBJ1-5; no reliable D call. The CDR3 is 13 amino acids. V was shortened by 6 bases and J by 6 bases, with 12 bases between the two germline ends. CDR3 protein: CASSRTPGQPQHF. Here the CDR3 DNA reads TGTGCCAGCAGCCGTACGCCGGGTCAGCCCCAGCATTTT.

This clonotype was recorded a few times. The chain has TRBV7-9 and TRBJ1-1, with TRBD1 as a possible D gene (6 bases). Trimming shortened V by 1 base and J by 1 base, and 16 bases separated the two germline ends. This CDR3 spans 17 amino acids. Germline V gene data show CDR1 as SEHNR and CDR2 as FQNEAQ (reference sequence). The CDR3 DNA is TGTGCCAGCAGCTTAGGAGACTGGACAGACTCGAACACTGAAGCTTTCTTT. Translation gives CASSLGDWTDSNTEAFF.

A few counts support this clonotype. The chain recombines TRBV7-6 with TRBJ1-2; D uncertain. Deletions cut 1 base from V and 4 bases from J, with 10 bases between. The length of the CDR3 is 14 residues. The germline V gene has CDR1 SGHVS and CDR2 FNYEAQ. CDR3 sequence (DNA): TGTGCCAGCAGCTTAGACGGCACTTCCTATGGCTACACCTTC. This sequence encodes CASSLDGTSYGYTF.

This clonotype has at least ten counts. V usage is TRBV10-3 and J usage is TRBJ2-5; D call uncertain. The CDR3 is 14 residues long. Germline V gene lookup returns CDR1 ENHRY and CDR2 SYGVKD. V was cut by 3 bases and J by 2 bases, with 10 bases left in between. CDR3: CAISESQPQETQYF. In nucleotides, the CDR3 is TGTGCCATCAGTGAATCCCAGCCACAAGAGACCCAGTACTTC.

This sequence joins TRBV18 and TRBJ1-4; TRBD1 agrees at 9 bases. J lost 7 bases, V lost 6 bases, and 6 bases had no gene match. The CDR3 sequence is 14 residues long. Germline V gives CDR1 KGHSH, CDR2 LQKENI. DNA for the CDR3: TGTGCCAGCTCGATGGGACAGGGTGGTGAAAAACTGTTTTTT. Translated: CASSMGQGGEKLFF.

This clonotype occurred a few times. The genes are TRBV9 and TRBJ2-1, with a possible D match to TRBD2 (7 bases). CDR3 length: 16 amino acids. Trimming took 0 bases from V and 3 from J, leaving 13 bases between them. Germline V gives CDR1 SGDLS, CDR2 YYNGEE. The CDR3 nucleotides read TGTGCCAGCAGCGTAGCGGGGGGCGAAATCTACAATGAGCAGTTCTTC. Encoded protein: CASSVAGGEIYNEQFF. The full variable domain, in which reference TRBV9 and TRBJ2-1 provide the parts outside the CDR3, is DSGVTQTPKHLITATGQRVTLRCSPRSGDLSVYWYQQSLDQGLQFLIQYYNGEERAKGNILERFSAQQFPDLHSELNLSSLELGDSALYFCASSVAGGEIYNEQFFGPGTRLTVL.

This clonotype came up a few times. This chain uses TRBV7-2 with TRBJ1-4; 7 positions agree with TRBD1. This CDR3 is built from 18 residues. The junction had 7 bases not matched to a gene; V was cut back by 0 bases and J by 0 bases. Germline-derived CDR1 and CDR2 are SGHTA and FQGNSA. Here the CDR3 reads CASSLAGTAVATNEKLFF. The CDR3, as DNA: TGTGCCAGCAGCTTAGCGGGGACAGCCGTTGCAACTAATGAAAAACTGTTTTTT.

This clonotype was seen a few times. The genes are TRBV7-2 and TRBJ1-1, with 8 bases matching TRBD1. The V and J ends lost 4 bases and 4 bases, in that order; junction bases with no gene match: 17. The germline V gene encodes CDR1 SGHTA and CDR2 FQGNSA. The length of the CDR3 is 18 residues. CDR3 bases: TGTGCCAGCAGCTCCGAGACAGGGGTATACAGGCTCCCCACTGAAGCTTTCTTT. Its translation is CASSSETGVYRLPTEAFF.

The chain joins TRBV6-2 or TRBV6-3 to TRBJ2-1, with 7 bases that match TRBD2. The V gene end was trimmed by 5 bases and the J gene end by 2 bases; junction bases not matched to a gene: 12. The CDR3 is 17 amino acids. Germline CDR1 MNHEY, CDR2 SVGEGT. The DNA for the CDR3 is TGTGCCAGCAGTCGGACTACCCGGGGGGAAACCTACAATGAGCAGTTCTTC. Translated: CASSRTTRGETYNEQFF.

This clonotype appeared many times. The CDR3 bases are TGCAGCGTTGGACAGGGTGAGGGCTACACCTTC. It translates to CSVGQGEGYTF. The chain joins TRBV29-1 to TRBJ1-2; 7 bases line up with TRBD1. V lost 4 bases to trimming and J lost 8 bases; unmatched junction nucleotides: 4. Germline V lookup: CDR1 SQVTM, CDR2 ANQGSEA. CDR3 length equals 11 residues.

This clonotype has more than one count but fewer than ten. The rearrangement links TRBV6-2 or TRBV6-3 to TRBJ2-1, with 7 nucleotides matching TRBD1. Losses at the gene ends were 3 bases for V and 6 bases for J; bases not matched to a gene: 14. This CDR3 comprises 17 residues. CDR1 and CDR2 (germline): MNHEY, SVGEGT. The CDR3 DNA sequence: TGTGCCAGCAGTTATCGAATAACAGGGGCAGTTAGCAATGAGCAGTTCTTC. Its translation: CASSYRITGAVSNEQFF.

This clonotype was picked up a small number of times. At one of its ends the junction is not consistent with the germline gene, which may arise from a read error. The chain is built from TRBV5-1 and TRBJ2-4; 9 positions agree with TRBD2. In germline, CDR1 is SGHRS, CDR2 YFSETQ. The length of the CDR3 is 16 residues. The CDR3 sequence: CASTLEALGLANIQYF. CDR3 nucleotides: TGCGCCAGCACCTTGGAGGCTTTGGGACTAGCAAACATTCAGTACTTC.

The chain carries TRBV15 and TRBJ1-1; 8 positions agree with TRBD1. Germline values: CDR1 LNHNV, CDR2 YYDKDF (reference sequence). Trimming cost V 3 bases and J 1 base; bases outside gene matches: 4. The CDR3 runs 15 residues. This CDR3 reads CATSRGGTGNTEAFF. Written as DNA, the CDR3 is TGTGCCACCAGCAGGGGTGGGACAGGGAACACTGAAGCTTTCTTT. The full variable domain, in which reference TRBV15 and TRBJ1-1 provide the parts outside the CDR3, is DAMVIQNPRYQVTQFGKPVTLSCSQTLNHNVMYWYQQKSSQAPKLLFHYYDKDFNNEADTPDNFQSRRPNTSFCFLDIRSPGLGDTAMYLCATSRGGTGNTEAFFGQGTRLTVV.

V usage is TRBV27 and J usage is TRBJ2-1; TRBD2 might be the D (6 bases). The CDR3 has 18 amino acids. The ends were cut back, 5 bases at V and 3 bases at J, with 23 bases in the middle. Germline loops: CDR1 MNHEY, CDR2 SMNVEV (reference sequence). The CDR3 DNA sequence: TGTGCCAGCAGTCTAAAGGCGGAGGGAAGGGGACTCTACAATGAGCAGTTCTTC. This encodes CASSLKAEGRGLYNEQFF.

This clonotype was detected a few times. The rearrangement joins TRBV10-3 to TRBJ1-1; 7 nucleotides agree with TRBD1. The trim removed 5 bases at V and 1 base at J, leaving 4 bases unmatched. CDR1 is ENHRY, CDR2 SYGVKD, per germline. This CDR3 region has 14 residues. The DNA of the CDR3 is TGTGCCATCAGTACAGGGGAACAGAACACTGAAGCTTTCTTT. This encodes CAISTGEQNTEAFF.

CDR3 residues: CASRPGPLYYGYTF. CDR3 nucleotide sequence: TGTGCCAGCAGACCGGGACCGCTTTACTATGGCTACACCTTC. The chain carries TRBV6-5 and TRBJ1-2; D possibly corresponds to TRBD1 (5 bases). The germline CDR1 and CDR2 sequences are MNHEY and SVGAGI. The CDR3 covers 14 residues. V shed 6 bases and J shed 3 bases, with 14 bases lying between them.

This clonotype was counted only a few times. The chain couples TRBV6-6 to TRBJ1-4, with 8 positions matching TRBD1. Trimming at V came to 1 base and at J to 8 bases, leaving 6 bases not matched to a gene. CDR3 length: 15 amino acids. The V gene's germline CDR1 is MNHNY and CDR2 SVGAGI (reference sequence). The CDR3 protein is CASSYYRGSSEKLFF. The CDR3 DNA reads TGTGCCAGCAGTTACTACAGGGGGTCAAGCGAAAAACTGTTTTTT.

The chain links TRBV29-1 to TRBJ1-1; D is undetermined. Germline CDR1 and CDR2: SQVTM and ANQGSEA. The CDR3 has 14 amino acids. V shed 4 bases and J shed 3 bases, with 15 bases lying between them. CDR3 in amino acids: CSVAVPRWDTEAFF. The CDR3, as DNA: TGCAGCGTTGCGGTCCCCCGGTGGGACACTGAAGCTTTCTTT.

V is TRBV20-1 and J is TRBJ1-1; 7 bases match TRBD1. The CDR3 loop spans 13 amino acids. Germline CDR1 and CDR2: DFQATT and SNEGSKA (reference sequence). V was clipped by 3 bases and J by 12 bases; unmatched bases: 13. CDR3 DNA: TGCAGTGCTAGGGCCCCGACTACAGGGGAAACTTTCTTT. It encodes CSARAPTTGETFF.